One sample yielded the 32 T cell receptor beta chains listed below, sequenced in a study of blood T cells in healthy people across ages. With a J-beta primer mix and a sample-barcoded 5' primer, a second PCR ran about 7 to 12 cycles. TCRdb fed the 5' RACE reads into MiXCR, producing one record per CDR3 protein. The table lists around 1.1 million distinct CDR3 sequences, roughly two fifths of them singletons. The sample comprised blood. The receptors originated from a young man in good health.

This chain links TRBV5-1 with TRBJ2-7; D is ambiguous. The CDR3 length is 15 residues. V was clipped by 1 base and J by 0 bases, with 11 bases between them. CDR1 and CDR2 (germline): SGHRS, YFSETQ. Written as DNA, the CDR3 is TGCGCCAGCAGCTTGAATACCGAACGCTCCTACGAGCAGTACTTC. Amino acid sequence: CASSLNTERSYEQYF.

This clonotype was picked up a small number of times. The chain recombines TRBV10-3 with TRBJ1-5; D gene unclear. Germline CDR1 reads ENHRY; CDR2 reads SYGVKD. Trimming left V 3 bases short and J 0 bases short, with 9 bases between. The CDR3 has 15 residues. CDR3 residues: CAISEKSYSNQPQHF. Written as DNA, the CDR3 is TGTGCCATCAGTGAAAAAAGCTATAGCAATCAGCCCCAGCATTTT.

This chain connects TRBV4-1 to TRBJ2-1; maybe TRBD2 (6 bases). V lost 2 bases to trimming and J lost 3 bases, with 26 bases between them. This CDR3 comprises 20 residues. The germline gives CDR1 MGHRA, CDR2 YSYEKL. The CDR3 DNA reads TGCGCCAGCAGCCAACTACCGCGGGGCATCGACGCAGCAAGCTACAATGAGCAGTTCTTC. The encoded protein is CASSQLPRGIDAASYNEQFF.

This clonotype has only a few counts. The chain uses TRBV27 and TRBJ2-3, with D perhaps matching TRBD1 (5 bases). This CDR3 contains 15 residues. Germline CDR1 is MNHEY and CDR2 is SMNVEV (reference sequence). Trimming pared 3 bases from V and 3 bases from J, leaving 13 bases between. This CDR3 is CASSFQGKETDTQYF. The CDR3 DNA sequence: TGTGCCAGCAGTTTTCAGGGAAAGGAAACAGATACGCAGTATTTT.

V usage is TRBV9 and J usage is TRBJ2-5, with TRBD1 identical over 7 bases. J was trimmed by 5 bases and V by 3 bases; bases with no gene match: 7. Germline CDR1 and CDR2: SGDLS and YYNGEE. The CDR3 spans 14 residues. CDR3 sequence: CASSGDRAGETQYF. The CDR3, as DNA: TGTGCCAGCAGCGGTGACAGGGCAGGGGAGACCCAGTACTTC.

The chain is built from TRBV7-8 and TRBJ2-5, with a possible D match to TRBD2 (6 bases). The CDR3 runs to 17 residues. The V end lost 2 bases, the J end lost 1 base, and 17 bases lay between the germline ends. Germline V gene data show CDR1 as SGHVS and CDR2 as FQNEAQ. The DNA for the CDR3 is TGTGCCAGCAGCTTATTAGAGGCAGGGAGGAGCCAAGAGACCCAGTACTTC. Protein sequence: CASSLLEAGRSQETQYF. The whole variable domain, remainder taken from reference TRBV7-8 and TRBJ2-5, is GAGVSQSPRYKVAKRGQDVALRCDPISGHVSLFWYQQALGQGPEFLTYFQNEAQLDKSGLPSDRFFAERPEGSVSTLKIQRTQQEDSAVYLCASSLLEAGRSQETQYFGPGTRLLVL.

The chain combines TRBV7-9 with TRBJ1-1, with D maybe TRBD1 (5 bases). Germline values: CDR1 SEHNR, CDR2 FQNEAQ (reference sequence). V lost 8 bases and J 6 bases, leaving 13 bases between the germline ends. The CDR3 covers 12 residues. CDR3: CASWGRAPEAFF. For the CDR3, the DNA is TGTGCCAGCTGGGGCAGGGCTCCTGAAGCTTTCTTT.

Worth noting for this clonotype: One junction end does not reproduce the germline sequence, and a read error may be involved. J is TRBJ2-3 and V is TRBV4-3, with TRBD1 matching 8 bases. The CDR3 consists of 15 residues. Per germline, CDR1 LGHNA and CDR2 YSLEER. The CDR3 here is CASGQERQGTDTQYF. The CDR3 region has the DNA TGCGCCAGCGGCCAAGAGCGACAGGGGACAGATACGCAGTATTTT.

The rearrangement joins TRBV28 to TRBJ2-3; D remains unclear. V gave up 10 bases and J gave up 4 bases, with 18 bases separating them. From germline, CDR1 is MDHEN and CDR2 SYDVKM. The CDR3 spans 14 residues. The CDR3 DNA is TGTGCCACCATCCTCTGGGGTCAGGCAGATACGCAGTATTTT. Residues: CATILWGQADTQYF.

V is TRBV6-5 and J is TRBJ2-6; D unresolved. The germline V and J ends were trimmed by 5 bases and 0 bases, with 11 bases remaining between them. Germline assignment: CDR1 MNHEY and CDR2 SVGAGI. The CDR3 has 16 amino acids. This CDR3 is CASSQYMDSGANVLTF. As DNA, the CDR3 is TGTGCCAGCAGTCAATACATGGACTCTGGGGCCAACGTCCTGACTTTC.

The chain has TRBV10-3 and TRBJ1-4, with D tentatively TRBD1 (5 bases). The V and J ends lost 3 bases and 4 bases respectively, with 12 bases between them. The CDR3 is 15 residues long. From germline, CDR1 is ENHRY and CDR2 SYGVKD. CDR3 in amino acids: CAISESQDLNEKLFF. In nucleotides, the CDR3 is TGTGCCATCAGTGAATCACAGGACCTTAATGAAAAACTGTTTTTT.

The chain joins TRBV7-2 to TRBJ2-7; no firm D call. V was clipped by 7 bases and J by 5 bases, with 12 bases between them. Germline values: CDR1 SGHTA, CDR2 FQGNSA. The CDR3 has 12 residues. The CDR3 nucleotides read TGTGCCAGCACCAAATGGGGTGACGAGCAGTACTTC. Its translation is CASTKWGDEQYF.

The chain recombines TRBV5-1 with TRBJ1-1; D perhaps matches TRBD1 (5 bases). V lost 2 bases and J 1 base, leaving 15 bases between the germline ends. This CDR3 has 16 residues. Per the germline V gene, CDR1 is SGHRS and CDR2 is YFSETQ. The DNA for the CDR3 is TGCGCCAGCAGCTTCTCCTTCGGGGGACGGAACACTGAAGCTTTCTTT. It translates to CASSFSFGGRNTEAFF.

Concerning this clonotype itself: One junction end disagrees with the germline gene, perhaps due to a read error. The chain links TRBV10-3 to TRBJ2-3; 9 bases match TRBD1. Germline V gene data show CDR1 as ENHRY and CDR2 as SYGVKD. The CDR3 extends over 15 amino acids. This CDR3 is CATSGTGRVTDTQYF. CDR3 nucleotide sequence: TGTGCCACCAGTGGGACAGGGAGGGTCACAGATACGCAGTATTTT.

As to this clonotype: One junction end does not reproduce the germline sequence, and a read error may be involved. CDR3 loop: CASSFSGQGGNRPQHF. DNA of the CDR3: TGTGCCAGCAGTTTTTCAGGACAGGGAGGAAATCGGCCCCAGCATTTT. The gene calls are TRBV12-3 or TRBV12-4 and TRBJ1-5, with 8 positions matching TRBD1. This CDR3 is built from 16 residues.

This chain joins TRBV18 and TRBJ1-2; D gene unclear. The CDR3 contains 11 residues. V was pared by 2 bases and J by 11 bases, with 9 bases between. Germline values: CDR1 KGHSH, CDR2 LQKENI. The CDR3 coding sequence is TGTGCCAGCTCACCAGAGACCGATTACACCTTC. Amino acid sequence: CASSPETDYTF.

Points on this clonotype: This may be a read error, as it is one base from a much larger clone. The chain links TRBV7-2 to TRBJ2-5; D is possibly TRBD2 (5 bases). The CDR3 loop spans 12 amino acids. The V end lost 1 base, the J end lost 13 bases, and 13 bases lay between the germline ends. The V gene's germline CDR1 is SGHTA and CDR2 FQGNSA. The CDR3 nucleotides are TGTGCCAGCAGCTTAGGAGCGGATGAGCGGTACTTC. Residues: CASSLGADERYF.

This chain connects TRBV11-1 to TRBJ2-1; D is unresolved. Between the trimmed V and J ends, which lost 6 bases and 5 bases, there was a span of 17 bases. Germline CDR1 is SGHAT and CDR2 is FQDESV (reference sequence). The CDR3 is made up of 15 amino acids. The CDR3 loop is CASRSPFLRNNEQFF. CDR3 DNA: TGTGCCAGCAGGTCTCCGTTCCTTCGGAACAATGAGCAGTTCTTC.

This sequence joins TRBV10-3 and TRBJ1-1; perhaps TRBD1 as D (5 bases). V was cut by 3 bases and J by 4 bases, with 12 bases left in between. Germline values: CDR1 ENHRY, CDR2 SYGVKD. This CDR3 has 14 residues. CDR3 region: CAISEEGPRTEAFF. In DNA form, the CDR3 reads TGTGCCATCAGTGAAGAGGGACCACGCACTGAAGCTTTCTTT.

This chain joins TRBV7-2 and TRBJ2-1; TRBD2 might be the D (6 bases). Germline V CDR1 and CDR2: SGHTA, FQGNSA. Between the trimmed V and J ends, which lost 2 bases and 15 bases, there was a span of 14 bases. The CDR3 extends over 12 amino acids. CDR3 in amino acids: CASSLLDYGRFF. CDR3 nucleotides: TGTGCCAGCAGCTTACTGGACTACGGGCGGTTCTTC. Variable domain in full (rest from reference TRBV7-2 and TRBJ2-1): GAGVSQSPSNKVTEKGKDVELRCDPISGHTALYWYRQSLGQGLEFLIYFQGNSAPDKSGLPSDRFSAERTGGSVSTLTIQRTQQEDSAVYLCASSLLDYGRFFGPGTRLTVL.

This clonotype showed up just a few times. The junction departs from the called germline gene at one end, perhaps through a read error. This chain joins TRBV7-2 and TRBJ1-5; no reliable D call. Germline loops: CDR1 SGHTA, CDR2 FQGNSA. The CDR3 extends over 14 amino acids. The CDR3 reads CASSLISSNQPRHF. The CDR3 coding sequence is TGTGCCAGCAGCCTAATATCAAGCAATCAGCCCCGGCATTTT.

Here the CDR3 reads CASSVGFFSGGYTF. CDR3 DNA: TGTGCCAGCAGTGTCGGGTTCTTTTCGGGTGGCTACACCTTC. The chain uses TRBV28 and TRBJ1-2; the D is unclear. Looked up from germline, CDR1 is MDHEN and CDR2 is SYDVKM. This CDR3 has 14 residues. V lost 5 bases and J 7 bases, leaving 17 bases between the germline ends.

The genes are TRBV20-1 and TRBJ1-1; TRBD1 matches at 7 bases. Germline CDR1 DFQATT, CDR2 SNEGSKA (reference sequence). The CDR3 loop spans 10 amino acids. CDR3 loop: CGGTGDEAFF. CDR3 in DNA: TGCGGGGGAACAGGGGATGAAGCTTTCTTT.

This clonotype turned up a few times. The gene calls are TRBV6-2 or TRBV6-3 and TRBJ1-4; weak D call: TRBD1 (6 bases). Trimming left V 5 bases short and J 0 bases short, with 10 bases between. This CDR3 is built from 15 residues. Germline lookup yields CDR1 MNHEY and CDR2 SVGEGT. This CDR3 is CASSKTGTTNEKLFF. CDR3 in DNA: TGTGCCAGCAGTAAAACAGGGACAACTAATGAAAAACTGTTTTTT.

This chain connects TRBV28 to TRBJ1-1; D may be TRBD1 (5 bases). The germline V and J ends were trimmed by 5 bases and 2 bases, with 18 bases remaining between them. Germline V lookup: CDR1 MDHEN, CDR2 SYDVKM. This CDR3 has 16 residues. CDR3 coding DNA: TGTGCCAGCAGTCGCGGATCAGGGATTGGAAACACTGAAGCTTTCTTT. Its translation is CASSRGSGIGNTEAFF.

The chain combines TRBV28 with TRBJ2-1, with 16 bases that match TRBD2. The CDR3 consists of 19 residues. Trimming at V came to 5 bases and at J to 1 base, leaving 8 bases not matched to a gene. The V gene's germline CDR1 is MDHEN and CDR2 SYDVKM. CDR3 residues: CASSQGLAGGLPSYNEQFF. As DNA, the CDR3 is TGTGCCAGCAGTCAGGGACTAGCGGGGGGGTTACCTTCCTACAATGAGCAGTTCTTC.

The chain combines TRBV28 with TRBJ1-1, with 7 bases identical to TRBD1. Per germline, CDR1 MDHEN and CDR2 SYDVKM. The CDR3 totals 15 residues. The J segment lost 1 base and the V segment lost 5 bases, leaving 7 bases of the junction unmatched. The CDR3 reads CASSPGGGPNTEAFF. For the CDR3, the DNA is TGTGCCAGCAGTCCAGGGGGGGGCCCGAACACTGAAGCTTTCTTT.

The gene calls are TRBV27 and TRBJ1-2, with 7 nucleotides matching TRBD1. The CDR3 runs 15 residues. The germline V gene encodes CDR1 MNHEY and CDR2 SMNVEV (reference sequence). Trimming cost V 4 bases and J 8 bases; bases outside gene matches: 13. For the CDR3, the DNA is TGTGCCAGCAGTTCGGACCGCTCAGGGGGTCGGGGCTACACCTTC. Residues: CASSSDRSGGRGYTF.

The genes are TRBV20-1 and TRBJ2-5; D might be TRBD1 (7 bases). Germline CDR1 reads DFQATT; CDR2 reads SNEGSKA (reference sequence). Trimming removed 2 bases at V and 0 bases at J, with 16 bases between. The CDR3 totals 16 residues. The CDR3 loop is CSARSGGLSYQETQYF. In nucleotides, the CDR3 is TGCAGTGCTAGATCAGGGGGGCTATCGTACCAAGAGACCCAGTACTTC.

This clonotype was observed a few times. The CDR3: CASSLGSPSEAFF. CDR3 DNA sequence: TGTGCCAGCAGTTTGGGAAGCCCAAGTGAAGCTTTCTTT. V is TRBV6-6 and J is TRBJ1-1; no reliable D call. Trimming stripped 4 bases from V and 7 bases from J, with 13 bases between. From germline, CDR1 is MNHNY and CDR2 SVGAGI (reference sequence). There are 13 residues in the CDR3.

This clonotype was recorded a few times. The genes are TRBV4-1 and TRBJ2-4; 7 positions match TRBD1. The last part of the DNA fits TRBJ2-7 better; the J call may be wrong. The germline CDR1 and CDR2 sequences are MGHRA and YSYEKL. The CDR3 is 15 amino acids. CDR3 sequence (DNA): TGCGCCAGCAGCCAATATGAGACAGGGTACTACGAGCAGTACTTC. This translates into CASSQYETGYYEQYF.

The chain carries TRBV4-3 and TRBJ1-4; 9 bases match TRBD1. This CDR3 comprises 15 residues. V trimming: 4 bases; J trimming: 8 bases; junction bases outside the gene matches: 8. Germline lookup yields CDR1 LGHNA and CDR2 YSLEER. CDR3 region: CASSLTWDRDEKLFF. The CDR3 DNA follows: TGCGCCAGCAGCCTAACATGGGACAGGGACGAAAAACTGTTTTTT.